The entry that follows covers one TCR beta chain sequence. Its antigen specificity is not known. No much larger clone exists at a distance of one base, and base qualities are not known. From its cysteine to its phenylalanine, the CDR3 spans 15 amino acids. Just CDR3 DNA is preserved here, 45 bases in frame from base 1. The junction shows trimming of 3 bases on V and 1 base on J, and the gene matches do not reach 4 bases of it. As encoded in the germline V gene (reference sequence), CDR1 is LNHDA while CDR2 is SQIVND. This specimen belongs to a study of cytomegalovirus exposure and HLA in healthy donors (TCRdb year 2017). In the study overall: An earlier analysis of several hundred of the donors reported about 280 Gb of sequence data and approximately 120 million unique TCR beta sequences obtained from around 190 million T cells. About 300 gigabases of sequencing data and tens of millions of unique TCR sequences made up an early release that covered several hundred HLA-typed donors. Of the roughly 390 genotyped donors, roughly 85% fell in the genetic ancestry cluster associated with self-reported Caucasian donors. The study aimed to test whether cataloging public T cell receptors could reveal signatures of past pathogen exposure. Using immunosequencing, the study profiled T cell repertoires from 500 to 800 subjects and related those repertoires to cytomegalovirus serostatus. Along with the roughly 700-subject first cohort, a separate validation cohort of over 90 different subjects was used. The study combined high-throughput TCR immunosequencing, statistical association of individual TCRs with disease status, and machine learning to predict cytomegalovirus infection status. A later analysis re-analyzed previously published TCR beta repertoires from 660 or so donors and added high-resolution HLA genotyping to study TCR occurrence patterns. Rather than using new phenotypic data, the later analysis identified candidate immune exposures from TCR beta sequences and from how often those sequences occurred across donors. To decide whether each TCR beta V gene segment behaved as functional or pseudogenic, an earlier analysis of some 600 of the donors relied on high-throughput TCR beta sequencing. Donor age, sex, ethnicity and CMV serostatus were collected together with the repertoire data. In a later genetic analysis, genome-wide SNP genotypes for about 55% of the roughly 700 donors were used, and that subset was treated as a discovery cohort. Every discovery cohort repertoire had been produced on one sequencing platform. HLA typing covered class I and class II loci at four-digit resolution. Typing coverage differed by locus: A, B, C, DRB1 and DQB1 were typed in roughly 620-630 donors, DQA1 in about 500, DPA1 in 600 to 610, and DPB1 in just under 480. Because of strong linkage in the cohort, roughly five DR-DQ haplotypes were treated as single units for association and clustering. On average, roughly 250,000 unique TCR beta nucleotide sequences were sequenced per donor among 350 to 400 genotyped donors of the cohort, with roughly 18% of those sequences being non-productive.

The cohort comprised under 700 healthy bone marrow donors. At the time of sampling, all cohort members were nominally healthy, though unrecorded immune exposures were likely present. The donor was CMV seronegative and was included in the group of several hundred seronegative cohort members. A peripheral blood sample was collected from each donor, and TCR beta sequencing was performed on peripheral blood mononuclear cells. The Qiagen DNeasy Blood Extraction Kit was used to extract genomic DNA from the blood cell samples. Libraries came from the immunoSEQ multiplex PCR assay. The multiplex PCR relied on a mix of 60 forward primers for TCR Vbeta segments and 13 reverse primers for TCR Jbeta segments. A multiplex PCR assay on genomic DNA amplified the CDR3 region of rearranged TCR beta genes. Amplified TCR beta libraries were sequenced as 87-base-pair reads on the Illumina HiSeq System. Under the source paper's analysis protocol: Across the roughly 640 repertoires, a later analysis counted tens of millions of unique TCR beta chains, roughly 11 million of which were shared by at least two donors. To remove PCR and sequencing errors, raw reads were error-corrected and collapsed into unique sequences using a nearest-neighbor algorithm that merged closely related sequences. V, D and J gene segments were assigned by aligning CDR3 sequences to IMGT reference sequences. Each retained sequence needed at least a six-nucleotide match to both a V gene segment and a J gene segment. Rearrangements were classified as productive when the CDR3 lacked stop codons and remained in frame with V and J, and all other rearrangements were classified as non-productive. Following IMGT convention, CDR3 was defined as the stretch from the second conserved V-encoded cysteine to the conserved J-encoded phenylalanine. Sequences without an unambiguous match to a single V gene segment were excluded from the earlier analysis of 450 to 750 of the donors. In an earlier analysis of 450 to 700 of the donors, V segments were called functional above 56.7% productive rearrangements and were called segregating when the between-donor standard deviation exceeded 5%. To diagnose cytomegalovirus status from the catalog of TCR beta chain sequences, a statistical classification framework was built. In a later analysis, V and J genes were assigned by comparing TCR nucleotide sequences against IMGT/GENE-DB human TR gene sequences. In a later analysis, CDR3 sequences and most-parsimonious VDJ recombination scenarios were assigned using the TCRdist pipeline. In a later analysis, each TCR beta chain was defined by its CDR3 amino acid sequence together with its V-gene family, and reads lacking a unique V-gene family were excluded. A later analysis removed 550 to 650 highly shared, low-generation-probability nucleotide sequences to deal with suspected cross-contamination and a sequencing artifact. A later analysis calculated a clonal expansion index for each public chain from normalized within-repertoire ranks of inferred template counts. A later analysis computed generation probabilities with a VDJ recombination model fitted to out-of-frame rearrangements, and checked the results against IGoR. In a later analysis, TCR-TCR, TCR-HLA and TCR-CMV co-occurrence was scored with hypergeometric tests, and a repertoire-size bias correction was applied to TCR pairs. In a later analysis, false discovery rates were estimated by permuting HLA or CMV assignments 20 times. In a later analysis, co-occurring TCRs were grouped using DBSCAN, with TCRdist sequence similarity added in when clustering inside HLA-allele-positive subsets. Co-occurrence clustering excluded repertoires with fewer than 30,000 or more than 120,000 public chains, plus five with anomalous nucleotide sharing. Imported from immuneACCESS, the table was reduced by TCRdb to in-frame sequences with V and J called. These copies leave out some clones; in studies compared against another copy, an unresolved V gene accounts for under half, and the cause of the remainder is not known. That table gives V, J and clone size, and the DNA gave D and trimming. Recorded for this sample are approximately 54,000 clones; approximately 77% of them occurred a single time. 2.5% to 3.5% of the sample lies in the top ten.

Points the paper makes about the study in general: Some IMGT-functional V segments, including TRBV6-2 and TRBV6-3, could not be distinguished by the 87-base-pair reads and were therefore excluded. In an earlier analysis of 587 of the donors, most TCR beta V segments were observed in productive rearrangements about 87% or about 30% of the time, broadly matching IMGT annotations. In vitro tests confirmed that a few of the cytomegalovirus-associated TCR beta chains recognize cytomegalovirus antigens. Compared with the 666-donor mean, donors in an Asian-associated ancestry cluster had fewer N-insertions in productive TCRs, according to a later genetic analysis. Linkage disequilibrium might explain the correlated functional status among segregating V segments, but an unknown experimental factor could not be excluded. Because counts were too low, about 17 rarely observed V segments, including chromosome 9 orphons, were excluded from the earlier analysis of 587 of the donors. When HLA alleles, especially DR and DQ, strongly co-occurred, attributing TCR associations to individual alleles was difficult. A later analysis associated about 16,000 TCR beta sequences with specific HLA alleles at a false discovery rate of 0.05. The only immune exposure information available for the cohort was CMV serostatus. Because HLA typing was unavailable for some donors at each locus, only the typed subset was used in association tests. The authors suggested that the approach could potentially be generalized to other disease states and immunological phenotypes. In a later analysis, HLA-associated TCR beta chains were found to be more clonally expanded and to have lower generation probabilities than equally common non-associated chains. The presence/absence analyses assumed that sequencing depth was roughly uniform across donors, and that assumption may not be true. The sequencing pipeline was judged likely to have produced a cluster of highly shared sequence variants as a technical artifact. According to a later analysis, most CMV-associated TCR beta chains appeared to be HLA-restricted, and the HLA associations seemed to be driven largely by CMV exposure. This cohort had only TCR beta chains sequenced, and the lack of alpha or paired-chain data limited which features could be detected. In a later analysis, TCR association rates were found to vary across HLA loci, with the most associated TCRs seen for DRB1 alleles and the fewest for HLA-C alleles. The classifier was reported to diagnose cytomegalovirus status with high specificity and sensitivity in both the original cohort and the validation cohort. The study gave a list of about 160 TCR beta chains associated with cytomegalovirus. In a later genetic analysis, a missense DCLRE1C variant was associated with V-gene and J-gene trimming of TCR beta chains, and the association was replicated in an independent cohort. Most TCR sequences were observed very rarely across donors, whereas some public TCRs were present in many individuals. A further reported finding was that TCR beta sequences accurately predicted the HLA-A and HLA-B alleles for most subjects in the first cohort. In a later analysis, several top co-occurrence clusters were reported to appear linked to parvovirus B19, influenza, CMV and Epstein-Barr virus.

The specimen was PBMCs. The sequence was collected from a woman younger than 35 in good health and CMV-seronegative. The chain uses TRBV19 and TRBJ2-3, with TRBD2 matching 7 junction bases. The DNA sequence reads TGTGCCAGTAGTATTACTAGCGAACGCACAGATACGCAGTATTTT. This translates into CASSITSERTDTQYF.